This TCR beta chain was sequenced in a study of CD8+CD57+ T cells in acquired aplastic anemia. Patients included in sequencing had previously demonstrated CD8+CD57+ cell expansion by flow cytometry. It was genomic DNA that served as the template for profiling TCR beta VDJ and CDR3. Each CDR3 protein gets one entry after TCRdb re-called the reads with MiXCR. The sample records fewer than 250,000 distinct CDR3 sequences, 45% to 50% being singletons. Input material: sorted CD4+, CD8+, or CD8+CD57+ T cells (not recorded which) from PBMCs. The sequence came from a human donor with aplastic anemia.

CDR3 in DNA: TGCGCCAGCAGCCCAAGAGGGAGAGCTTTCTTT. Translation: CASSPRGRAFF. The chain joins TRBV4-3 to TRBJ1-1; no reliable D call. V lost 4 bases and J 10 bases, leaving 10 bases between the germline ends. Per the germline V gene, CDR1 is LGHNA and CDR2 is YSLEER. The length of the CDR3 is 11 residues.